A selection of T cell receptor beta chains follows, all from one sample in a study of T cell responses to AZD1222 COVID-19 vaccine. Profiled with immunoSEQ multiplex PCR; TCRdb holds only in-frame clones, not every one. Here the sample spans tens of thousands of clones, 89% being singletons. Specimen: peripheral blood, collected 28 days after the second AZD1222 dose. These receptors came from an adult who received the AZD1222 COVID-19 vaccine. Both conserved end residues are part of each CDR3. D genes are given only for firm matches.

j_call: TRBJ1-5; d_call: .; v_call: TRBV11-2; cdr3_aa: CASSLVRNQPQHF
j_call: TRBJ1-4; d_call: .; v_call: TRBV7-8; cdr3_aa: CASSGREVESEKLFF
j_call: TRBJ1-4; d_call: .; v_call: TRBV10-3; cdr3_aa: CAAAKGRGTPNEKLFF
j_call: TRBJ2-7; d_call: .; v_call: TRBV27; cdr3_aa: CASSLGALSYEQYF
j_call: TRBJ2-1; d_call: TRBD2; v_call: TRBV2; cdr3_aa: CASSESASGRASEQFF
j_call: TRBJ1-2; d_call: .; v_call: TRBV7-9; cdr3_aa: CASSPPGREANYGYTF
j_call: TRBJ2-7; d_call: TRBD1; v_call: TRBV24-1; cdr3_aa: CATSYQGAYEQYF
j_call: TRBJ1-1; d_call: .; v_call: TRBV5-1; cdr3_aa: CASSWRGDTEAFF
j_call: TRBJ1-6; d_call: .; v_call: TRBV7-9; cdr3_aa: CASSLARTPNSPLHF
j_call: TRBJ1-2; d_call: TRBD1; v_call: TRBV5-1; cdr3_aa: CASSLKGTGSGYTF
j_call: TRBJ2-7; d_call: .; v_call: TRBV19; cdr3_aa: CASQGGVAGSEQYF
j_call: TRBJ2-3; d_call: .; v_call: TRBV15; cdr3_aa: CATSRGLGDPDTQYF
j_call: TRBJ2-1; d_call: TRBD2; v_call: TRBV18; cdr3_aa: CASSPPVLAGGSSYNEQFF
j_call: TRBJ2-1; d_call: .; v_call: TRBV7-2; cdr3_aa: CASSVGAYNEQFF
j_call: TRBJ2-2; d_call: .; v_call: TRBV28; cdr3_aa: CASSQTGWATGELFF
j_call: TRBJ2-2; d_call: TRBD1; v_call: TRBV28; cdr3_aa: CASSLGRGQGVTGELFF
j_call: TRBJ1-2; d_call: .; v_call: TRBV15; cdr3_aa: CATSRDRSRREGNTF
j_call: TRBJ1-6; d_call: TRBD1; v_call: TRBV4-1; cdr3_aa: CASSQPGQGSSPLHF
j_call: TRBJ1-1; d_call: .; v_call: TRBV29-1; cdr3_aa: CSVGGTKEGTEAFF
j_call: TRBJ2-7; d_call: .; v_call: TRBV6-2/TRBV6-3; cdr3_aa: CASSPRGPTSGSEQYF
j_call: TRBJ1-1; d_call: .; v_call: TRBV19; cdr3_aa: CASSNTLNTEAFF
j_call: TRBJ1-5; d_call: .; v_call: TRBV19; cdr3_aa: CASSSKNGERRNQPQHF
j_call: TRBJ2-5; d_call: .; v_call: TRBV3-1/TRBV3-2; cdr3_aa: CASSQVSGVGETQYF
j_call: TRBJ2-5; d_call: TRBD2; v_call: TRBV6-5; cdr3_aa: CASSQTSGGGKTQYF
j_call: TRBJ2-5; d_call: TRBD2; v_call: TRBV7-9; cdr3_aa: CASSSPGTRRETQYF
j_call: TRBJ1-5; d_call: TRBD1; v_call: TRBV4-2; cdr3_aa: CASSQGQGVNQPQHF
j_call: TRBJ1-5; d_call: TRBD1; v_call: TRBV10-3; cdr3_aa: CAISSGGTGGNQPQHF
j_call: TRBJ2-1; d_call: .; v_call: TRBV6-1; cdr3_aa: CASSETSPSYNEQFF
j_call: TRBJ1-5; d_call: .; v_call: TRBV19; cdr3_aa: CASSRGRDFNQPQHF
j_call: TRBJ2-5; d_call: TRBD2; v_call: TRBV5-4; cdr3_aa: CASSLGYSGEETQYF
j_call: TRBJ2-1; d_call: TRBD2; v_call: TRBV10-2; cdr3_aa: CASRTSGTNNEQFF
j_call: TRBJ1-5; d_call: .; v_call: TRBV10-3; cdr3_aa: CAIHRDLNQPQHF
j_call: TRBJ2-3; d_call: TRBD2; v_call: TRBV6-2/TRBV6-3; cdr3_aa: CASSPGTSSSTDTQYF
j_call: TRBJ1-5; d_call: .; v_call: TRBV19; cdr3_aa: CASSMGGNQPQHF
j_call: TRBJ1-4; d_call: TRBD1; v_call: TRBV18; cdr3_aa: CASFPGTENEKLFF
j_call: TRBJ1-3; d_call: .; v_call: TRBV28; cdr3_aa: CASSLIVGQTSGNTIYF
j_call: TRBJ2-1; d_call: .; v_call: TRBV12-3/TRBV12-4; cdr3_aa: CASSFRIEQFF
j_call: TRBJ1-4; d_call: .; v_call: TRBV2; cdr3_aa: CASMLSDINEKLFF
j_call: TRBJ2-5; d_call: .; v_call: TRBV18; cdr3_aa: CASSPPNSQETQYF
j_call: TRBJ2-3; d_call: .; v_call: TRBV9; cdr3_aa: CASSTRGRADTQYF
j_call: TRBJ2-7; d_call: TRBD1; v_call: TRBV6-5; cdr3_aa: CASRQGVYEQYF
j_call: TRBJ2-3; d_call: .; v_call: TRBV14; cdr3_aa: CASSPIRTGTDTQYF
j_call: TRBJ1-3; d_call: .; v_call: TRBV6-5; cdr3_aa: CASSYSSSASGNTIYF
j_call: TRBJ2-7; d_call: .; v_call: TRBV6-5; cdr3_aa: CASSYRQIFGEQYF
j_call: TRBJ2-3; d_call: TRBD1; v_call: TRBV2; cdr3_aa: CASSSPGTGRDTQYF
j_call: TRBJ2-3; d_call: TRBD2; v_call: TRBV18; cdr3_aa: CASSSRTSGGVDTQYF